Each of the 19 T cell receptor beta chains below was sequenced from the same sample in a study of CXCR3-negative and CXCR3-positive naive CD8 T cells. Regarding the study as a whole: For CXCR3-positive naive cells, TRB CDR3s were more hydrophobic than those of CXCR3-negative naive cells.

UMI labels and 5' RACE were used to prepare the TRB cDNA libraries. TCRdb processed the 5' RACE reads again and assigns one entry to each CDR3 protein, with no DNA. Its table lists roughly 93,000 distinct CDR3 sequences. No antigen is known for these receptors. What was sequenced was naive CXCR3+ CD8+ T cells from blood. Stated subset: CD45RO-CCR7+CD27+CD95- naive CD8+ T cells expressing CXCR3 (TNR3+). These receptors were obtained from a human donor in good health. Some clones in this sample may be carry-over from other donors' samples.

The chain carries TRBV3-1 and TRBJ2-1. This CDR3 comprises 16 residues. Per germline, CDR1 LGHDT and CDR2 YNNKEL (reference sequence). The CDR3 is CASSQDIGLSYNEQFF.

The chain combines TRBV2 with TRBJ1-4; with no DNA, the TCRdb D assignment of TRBD1 cannot be verified. The CDR3 sequence is 15 residues long. Germline CDR1 is SNHLY and CDR2 is FYNNEI. The chain's CDR3 is CASKADSSSNEKLFF.

This chain uses TRBV27 with TRBJ2-7; TCRdb outputs TRBD1, but without DNA this stays unchecked. The CDR3 totals 14 residues. Germline values: CDR1 MNHEY, CDR2 SMNVEV (reference sequence). CDR3 in amino acids: CASSLAGGPHEQYF.

The chain joins TRBV20-1 to TRBJ2-5; the TRBD2 assignment by TCRdb is unverifiable without DNA. The length of the CDR3 is 12 residues. Germline CDR1 reads DFQATT; CDR2 reads SNEGSKA (reference sequence). The CDR3 sequence: CMLRGDQETQYF.

The J gene is TRBJ2-7, the V gene TRBV6-2 or TRBV6-3; lacking DNA, the TRBD2 call made by TCRdb goes unchecked. The CDR3 is made up of 14 amino acids. Germline CDR1 reads MNHEY; CDR2 reads SVGEGT. The CDR3 loop reads CASSSGLSSYEQYF.

The chain has TRBV14 and TRBJ2-1. This CDR3 has 14 amino acids. Germline lookup yields CDR1 SGHDN and CDR2 FVKESK. The CDR3: CASSQLPSAGEQFF.

J is TRBJ2-7 and V is TRBV5-1. The CDR3 is made up of 13 amino acids. The V gene's germline CDR1 is SGHRS and CDR2 YFSETQ. This CDR3 is CASSPDPTYEQYF.

Here the CDR3 reads CASSQDRGLNTEAFF. The gene calls are TRBV4-3 and TRBJ1-1; TCRdb outputs TRBD1, but without DNA this stays unchecked. This CDR3 has 15 amino acids. Germline V CDR1 and CDR2: LGHNA, YSLEER.

The chain joins TRBV7-2 to TRBJ2-7; lacking DNA, the TRBD1 call made by TCRdb goes unchecked. Germline assignment: CDR1 SGHTA and CDR2 FQGNSA. This CDR3 contains 15 residues. The CDR3 sequence: CASSFYRGPKYEQYF.

The chain employs TRBV5-1 and TRBJ2-2. Germline CDR1 is SGHRS and CDR2 is YFSETQ. The CDR3 consists of 18 residues. The CDR3 reads CASSLDTFVAANTGELFF.

The J gene is TRBJ2-3, the V gene TRBV12-3 or TRBV12-4; absent DNA, TCRdb's TRBD2 call cannot be checked. This CDR3 is built from 14 residues. The CDR3: CASSPVLAGDTQYF.

The chain uses TRBV6-2 or TRBV6-3 and TRBJ2-5; lacking DNA, the TRBD2 call made by TCRdb goes unchecked. CDR3 length: 15 residues. CDR1 and CDR2 (germline): MNHEY, SVGEGT. The CDR3: CASSISGGAGETQYF.

CDR3 amino acids: CASSLARGLDEQYF. The V and J genes are TRBV7-2 and TRBJ2-1. The CDR3 length is 14 residues. Germline values: CDR1 SGHTA, CDR2 FQGNSA. Supplemented by reference TRBV7-2 and TRBJ2-1, the full variable domain reads GAGVSQSPSNKVTEKGKDVELRCDPISGHTALYWYRQSLGQGLEFLIYFQGNSAPDKSGLPSDRFSAERTGGSVSTLTIQRTQQEDSAVYLCASSLARGLDEQYFGPGTRLTVL.

This sequence joins TRBV5-1 and TRBJ2-7; without DNA, the TCRdb call of TRBD1 cannot be checked. The germline CDR1 and CDR2 sequences are SGHRS and YFSETQ. The CDR3 loop spans 13 amino acids. CDR3 sequence: CASTVDPPAEQYF.

The V and J genes are TRBV20-1 and TRBJ2-1; TCRdb's D call of TRBD1 is untestable without DNA. This CDR3 is built from 15 residues. In germline, CDR1 is DFQATT, CDR2 SNEGSKA (reference sequence). The CDR3 loop is CSASGWGGFLFEQFF.

CDR3 sequence: CSVRTSGGYNEQFF. The chain combines TRBV29-1 with TRBJ2-1; the TRBD2 assignment by TCRdb is unverifiable without DNA. Germline V gives CDR1 SQVTM, CDR2 ANQGSEA. The CDR3 sequence is 14 residues long.

This chain joins TRBV11-1 and TRBJ1-1; there is no DNA to check the TCRdb D call of TRBD1. CDR1 is SGHAT and CDR2 is FQDESV in the germline V gene (reference sequence). The CDR3 totals 15 residues. CDR3 sequence reads: CASSLGGTGNTEAFF.

The V and J genes are TRBV29-1 and TRBJ2-7; TCRdb outputs TRBD2, but without DNA this stays unchecked. Germline V CDR1 and CDR2: SQVTM, ANQGSEA. This CDR3 contains 12 residues. Here the CDR3 reads CSGRGGNHEQYF.

The CDR3 is CASSDPGAGELFF. The chain joins TRBV6-4 to TRBJ2-2. The CDR3 totals 13 residues. Per germline, CDR1 MRHNA and CDR2 SNTAGT.